The sample holds one count of the clone carrying this TCR beta chain. No antigen is known for it. These data belong to a study of T cell responses to AZD1222 COVID-19 vaccine. Generated by immunoSEQ multiplex PCR, the TCRdb table keeps only in-frame clones and is missing some. The sample has more than 150,000 clones, over 70% seen once. General study findings and limits: Within unmutated variant regions lay the reported targets of nearly half of spike-specific TCRs. Donors were mostly white British, more females; clonal diversity possibly underestimated. Among those given AZD1222, only six or seven were seropositive at baseline.

V gave up 3 bases and J gave up 5 bases, with 10 bases separating them. CDR3 size: 13 residues. Source: peripheral blood, taken on day 0 of MenACWY control vaccination. The origin of this receptor is an adult in good health. The rearrangement links TRBV12-3 or TRBV12-4 to TRBJ1-1; D is perhaps TRBD1 (5 bases). DNA for the CDR3: TGTGCCAGCAGTTTCAGTGGGGGAACTGAAGCTTTCTTT. Its protein is CASSFSGGTEAFF.